Shown below are 2 T cell receptor beta chains from a single sample sequenced in a study of shared clonotypes between healthy human individuals. This table comes from immunoSEQ multiplex PCR, and its TCRdb copy is limited to in-frame clones, with some not included. The table includes a few million clones, over 90% detected once. The sequencing input was naive CD4+ T cells from PBMCs. Stated subset: CD45RA+ positively selected. These TCRs come from a young man in good health. Some clones in this sample may be carry-over from other donors' samples.

This clone appeared once. The sample has other DNA sequences that encode this CDR3 too. DNA for the CDR3: TGCGCCAGCAGCCAAGGCGGTTCCTACGAGCAGTACTTC. This translates into CASSQGGSYEQYF. This chain joins TRBV4-1 and TRBJ2-7, with D uncertain. Germline-derived CDR1 and CDR2 are MGHRA and YSYEKL. This CDR3 comprises 13 residues. Trimming removed 1 base from V and 1 base from J, with 5 bases in between.

The J gene is TRBJ1-1, the V gene TRBV21-1. TRBV21-1 is annotated as a pseudogene. The CDR3 is 15 residues long. DNA for the CDR3: TGTGCCAGCACCAAGGGAGGACATCGGAACACTGAAGCTTTCTTT. Translating gives CASTKGGHRNTEAFF.